A single sample gave rise to the 17 T cell receptor beta chains below, sequenced in a study of cytomegalovirus exposure and HLA in healthy donors (dated by TCRdb to the late 2010s). To prepare the library, the immunoSEQ multiplex PCR assay was applied. For the multiplex PCR, a mixture combining 60 forward primers for TCR Vbeta segments and 13 reverse primers for TCR Jbeta segments was used. Here the immuneACCESS table is served through TCRdb, limited to in-frame sequences with V and J called. Missing clones are a known gap in these copies; in checked studies unresolved V genes cover under half, and the rest lacks a known reason. This sample is represented by 110,000 to 150,000 clones; about 8.9% of them were singletons. The ten largest clones represent 1.8% of the sample. Input material: PBMCs. The receptors were gathered from a man aged 50 or older in good health and CMV-seronegative.

CDR3 loop: CSVGSQGGYEQYF. CDR3 DNA: TGCAGCGTTGGTAGCCAGGGGGGCTACGAGCAGTACTTC. V usage is TRBV29-1 and J usage is TRBJ2-7; TRBD1 is a possible D gene (7 bases). Trimming removed 4 bases at V and 3 bases at J, with 13 bases between. The CDR3 totals 13 residues. The germline gives CDR1 SQVTM, CDR2 ANQGSEA.

In this sample, this clone turned up a few times. The rearrangement joins TRBV19 to TRBJ1-2; no definite D call. From germline, CDR1 is LNHDA and CDR2 SQIVND (reference sequence). V was clipped by 5 bases and J by 4 bases, with 8 bases between them. The CDR3 has 12 amino acids. CDR3 in amino acids: CASSREAYGYTF. CDR3 bases: TGTGCCAGTAGTCGGGAGGCCTATGGCTACACCTTC.

V gene TRBV2 combines with J gene TRBJ1-4; no reliable D call. Trimming cost V 6 bases and J 8 bases, with 22 bases left between them. The CDR3 consists of 16 residues. The germline CDR1 and CDR2 sequences are SNHLY and FYNNEI. CDR3 DNA sequence: TGTGCCAGCAGAGAAACGACGGGTCCCTCGGGGGAAAAACTGTTTTTT. It yields the protein CASRETTGPSGEKLFF.

This chain connects TRBV5-1 to TRBJ2-7; 7 bases map to TRBD2. The ends lost 3 bases at V and 0 bases at J; junction bases unmatched: 9. Germline CDR1 and CDR2: SGHRS and YFSETQ. This CDR3 has 16 amino acids. This chain's CDR3 is CASSSASGASSYEQYF. Here the CDR3 DNA reads TGCGCCAGCAGCTCGGCGAGCGGGGCAAGCTCCTACGAGCAGTACTTC.

This clone was observed a few times. The chain couples TRBV4-1 to TRBJ1-4; 7 positions match TRBD1. CDR1 and CDR2 from the germline V gene are MGHRA and YSYEKL. CDR3 length equals 17 residues. The J segment lost 8 bases and the V segment lost 5 bases, leaving 17 bases of the junction unmatched. CDR3 protein: CASSSKIGPGGREKLFF. The CDR3 DNA sequence: TGCGCCAGCAGCTCTAAGATAGGTCCAGGGGGAAGAGAAAAACTGTTTTTT.

The rearrangement joins TRBV30 to TRBJ2-2; 9 bases are shared with TRBD2. Germline V CDR1 and CDR2: GTSNPN, SVGIG (reference sequence). This CDR3 contains 14 residues. The junction had 1 base not matched to a gene; V was cut back by 2 bases and J by 3 bases. The CDR3 sequence is CAWSSGRYTGELFF. The CDR3 nucleotides are TGTGCCTGGAGTAGCGGGAGGTACACCGGGGAGCTGTTTTTT.

This clone was seen a few times. The chain has TRBV29-1 and TRBJ2-5; 7 bases fit TRBD1. J gave up 4 bases and V 5 bases, and 4 bases lay outside the gene matches. Germline V gene data show CDR1 as SQVTM and CDR2 as ANQGSEA. The CDR3 is 12 amino acids. The CDR3 reads CSVSGGAETQYF. As DNA, the CDR3 is TGCAGCGTTTCAGGGGGAGCAGAGACCCAGTACTTC.

This clone was picked up a small number of times. The J gene is TRBJ1-5, the V gene TRBV7-2; possibly TRBD1 for D (6 bases). The CDR3 is 14 amino acids. CDR1 is SGHTA and CDR2 is FQGNSA in the germline V gene. Trimming stripped 6 bases from V and 8 bases from J, with 17 bases between. CDR3 residues: CASRPVQGFEPQHF. The CDR3, as DNA: TGTGCCAGCAGGCCGGTCCAGGGGTTTGAGCCCCAGCATTTT.

This clone was detected a few times. This sequence joins TRBV5-1 and TRBJ2-4; TRBD1 agrees at 9 bases. The CDR3 has 16 residues. Trimming took 5 bases from V and 9 from J; bases not matched to a gene: 15. Germline loops: CDR1 SGHRS, CDR2 YFSETQ. The DNA for the CDR3 is TGCGCCAGCAGGAGGGGGGTGGCGGACAGGGGAGGCATTCAGTACTTC. This gives the protein CASRRGVADRGGIQYF.

The rearrangement joins TRBV10-3 to TRBJ2-3, with D perhaps TRBD2 (6 bases). The CDR3 has 14 residues. The ends were cut back, 3 bases at V and 6 bases at J, with 13 bases in the middle. The V gene's germline CDR1 is ENHRY and CDR2 SYGVKD. The CDR3 sequence: CAISERDWGDTQYF. The CDR3 DNA is TGTGCCATCAGTGAAAGGGACTGGGGGGATACGCAGTATTTT.

This clone was seen only once. The chain employs TRBV19 and TRBJ1-2; 7 nucleotides line up with TRBD1. The germline CDR1 and CDR2 sequences are LNHDA and SQIVND (reference sequence). The CDR3 runs to 12 residues. With V trimmed by 6 bases and J by 7 bases, 5 bases remained unmatched. This CDR3 is CASRRQGVGYTF. Here the CDR3 DNA reads TGTGCCAGTAGACGCCAGGGGGTTGGCTACACCTTC.

The sample holds many counts of this clone. The J gene is TRBJ1-2, the V gene TRBV2; D call uncertain. The length of the CDR3 is 15 residues. The V end was cut by 5 bases, the J end by 0 bases, with 13 bases between. Germline lookup yields CDR1 SNHLY and CDR2 FYNNEI. The CDR3 here is CASSHQRASNYGYTF. In DNA, the CDR3 is TGTGCCAGCAGTCACCAGCGGGCCTCTAACTATGGCTACACCTTC.

This clone turned up a few times. CDR3 in amino acids: CSVDLDRASTDTQYF. CDR3 nucleotide sequence: TGCAGCGTTGATCTGGACAGGGCTAGCACAGATACGCAGTATTTT. The V call is TRBV29-1, the J call TRBJ2-3; 8 positions match TRBD1. With V trimmed by 3 bases and J by 0 bases, 5 bases remained unmatched. The CDR3 is made up of 15 amino acids. Germline-derived CDR1 and CDR2 are SQVTM and ANQGSEA.

In this sample, this clone turned up a few times. The V call is TRBV7-8, the J call TRBJ2-7; 9 bases fit TRBD1. V dropped 4 bases and J dropped 0; count of bases not matched to a gene: 4. The CDR3 totals 15 residues. The germline CDR1 and CDR2 sequences are SGHVS and FQNEAQ. The CDR3: CASSSRDRASYEQYF. The CDR3 coding sequence is TGTGCCAGCAGCTCAAGGGACAGGGCCTCCTACGAGCAGTACTTC.

This clone has more than one count but fewer than ten. V is TRBV28 and J is TRBJ2-5; weak D call: TRBD2 (5 bases). Looked up from germline, CDR1 is MDHEN and CDR2 is SYDVKM. This CDR3 spans 10 amino acids. V was cut by 10 bases and J by 5 bases, with 8 bases left in between. The CDR3 sequence is CAIPGETQYF. CDR3 nucleotides: TGTGCCATCCCGGGGGAGACCCAGTACTTC.

This rearrangement joins TRBV4-1 to TRBJ2-3; TRBD2 is a possible D gene (6 bases). Trimming stripped 1 base from V and 2 bases from J, with 13 bases between. The length of the CDR3 is 16 residues. The V gene's germline CDR1 is MGHRA and CDR2 YSYEKL. This chain's CDR3 is CASSQVGTGFTDTQYF. The CDR3 coding sequence is TGCGCCAGCAGCCAAGTTGGGACTGGATTCACAGATACGCAGTATTTT.

V usage is TRBV11-2 and J usage is TRBJ2-1; D is possibly TRBD1 (6 bases). CDR1 is SGHAT and CDR2 is FQNNGV in the germline V gene. There are 13 residues in the CDR3. The V end was cut by 1 base, the J end by 9 bases, with 10 bases between. The CDR3 DNA reads TGTGCCAGCAGCTTAGTCAGGGGCCGTGAGCAGTTCTTC. Encoded protein: CASSLVRGREQFF.